Listed below are T cell receptor beta chains from one sample, sequenced in a study of blood T cell repertoires in COVID-19. The assay was immunoSEQ multiplex PCR, and TCRdb's table has in-frame clones only and misses some. This table holds about 230,000 clones, approximately 83% found once. The sequenced material came from peripheral blood. The receptors come from a woman between 50 and 59 years old with acute or convalescent COVID-19. Each CDR3 is given with its conserved first and last residue. A D gene is named only where the DNA matches it firmly.

d_gene | v_gene | CDR3aa
. | TRBV28 | CATTLSQGDSPLHF
. | TRBV6-1 | CASSEAAVSEQYF
. | TRBV5-1 | CASSLLDFLPVSTDTQYF
. | TRBV6-6 | CATREGTSNEKLFF
. | TRBV5-1 | CASSLQEDDEQFF
TRBD1 | TRBV3-1/TRBV3-2 | CASSQVRGLGETQYF
. | TRBV6-1 | CASRRDSLTAPLHF
TRBD2 | TRBV14 | CASSPPQWRGRDTQYF
. | TRBV7-2 | CASSLPGGRGTQYF
TRBD2 | TRBV3-1/TRBV3-2 | CASSQDVLAGTTQYF
TRBD2 | TRBV5-1 | CASSPRTSGRWSTGELFF
TRBD2 | TRBV9 | CASSVGDSGGSDTQYF
. | TRBV3-1/TRBV3-2 | CASSQTPPTVRSGNTIYF
. | TRBV5-4 | CASSPPGTAQETQYF
TRBD2 | TRBV18 | CASSQIGTSGSYEQYF
TRBD2 | TRBV28 | CASSPRLAGGVDTQYF
. | TRBV7-9 | CASSLQTGAETQYF
TRBD1 | TRBV27 | CASSLSGGRHQPQHF
TRBD1 | TRBV12-3/TRBV12-4 | CASSQTGYGELFF
TRBD1 | TRBV20-1 | CSASRTGAREQYF
TRBD1 | TRBV4-1 | CASSRVQGANTDTQYF
. | TRBV5-6 | CASSFGSKTGEDTQYF
TRBD1 | TRBV6-1 | CASSELLQGAGYGYTF
TRBD1 | TRBV12-3/TRBV12-4 | CASSRDSHEQYF
. | TRBV7-2 | CASSGGTGTPPEQYF
TRBD1 | TRBV5-1 | CASSPATGISEQYF
. | TRBV7-9 | CASSLGGGLSWAQYF
TRBD2 | TRBV27 | CASRPLLAAGFSYNEQFF
. | TRBV28 | CASSPWRSGGELFF
TRBD2 | TRBV11-2 | CASSRTSGAHNEQFF
. | TRBV29-1 | CSAATARDTEAFF
. | TRBV7-9 | CASSFIGSGEYQETQYF
. | TRBV7-9 | CASSLGDSSAEAFF
. | TRBV7-9 | CASSLGQSYNEQFF
. | TRBV7-2 | CASSLDSGTEAFF
. | TRBV28 | CASSYNSNQPQHF
TRBD1 | TRBV5-1 | CASSGDRGDRNEKLFF
. | TRBV7-2 | CASSLSTGHTEAFF
. | TRBV6-2/TRBV6-3 | CASSYMENQPQHF
TRBD2 | TRBV7-2 | CASSFFGGLADSTDTQYF
. | TRBV9 | CASSVGGTAQGTEAFF
. | TRBV6-2/TRBV6-3 | CASSYFGRQETQYF
. | TRBV7-9 | CASRTGVVDSTNEKLFF
TRBD1 | TRBV28 | CASNLPGQGTTGELFF
. | TRBV6-5 | CASSLRETGTYEQYF
. | TRBV2 | CASSDGRDNQPQHF
. | TRBV18 | CASSPQNREGTEAFF
. | TRBV10-2 | CASRDTYYGYTF
TRBD1 | TRBV5-1 | CASSPGQGGTEAFF
TRBD1 | TRBV6-6 | CASSYGRGDGYTF
TRBD1 | TRBV6-5 | CASSLDRANYGYTF
. | TRBV6-6 | CASSYDTRGTEAFF
. | TRBV19 | CASSRAGREAGELFF
. | TRBV19 | CASSIEGQGTAQETQYF
TRBD1 | TRBV7-3 | CASSSSDRGLGETQYF
. | TRBV30 | CAWRMRGHPTGELFF
. | TRBV27 | CASSLMAGPQGEKLFF
TRBD1 | TRBV27 | CASSPGQGPYTNEKLFF
. | TRBV5-6 | CASSLAGNQPQHF